The 22 T cell receptor beta chains listed next were all sequenced from one sample in a study of radiotherapy plus CTLA-4 blockade in lung cancer. TCRdb keeps only in-frame clones here, not all; method: immunoSEQ multiplex PCR. The sample lists around 80,000 clones, about four fifths occurring once. The starting material was peripheral blood, obtained from a patient treated with radiotherapy plus ipilimumab. The receptors shown here come from a human donor with non-small cell lung cancer whose response to radiotherapy plus ipilimumab could not be evaluated. Some clones in this sample may be carry-over from other donors' samples.

The V and J genes are TRBV6-5 and TRBJ1-2; maybe TRBD1 (5 bases). Between the trimmed V and J ends, which lost 6 bases and 3 bases, there was a span of 11 bases. The CDR3 has 13 residues. Germline V CDR1 and CDR2: MNHEY, SVGAGI. In DNA, the CDR3 is TGTGCCAGCAGATCGACAGAATACTATGGCTACACCTTC. This encodes CASRSTEYYGYTF.

The chain combines TRBV9 with TRBJ1-3; D is undetermined. The CDR3 spans 16 residues. The germline V gene encodes CDR1 SGDLS and CDR2 YYNGEE. V was clipped by 0 bases and J by 0 bases, with 10 bases between them. The CDR3 region has the DNA TGTGCCAGCAGCGTAGCGGGAGTCCTCTCTGGAAACACCATATATTTT. Translation gives CASSVAGVLSGNTIYF.

The rearrangement joins TRBV7-2 to TRBJ1-2, with TRBD1 matching over 9 bases. Germline trimming cut 3 bases from V and 7 bases from J; bases unmatched to any gene: 18. Germline values: CDR1 SGHTA, CDR2 FQGNSA. This CDR3 contains 18 residues. The CDR3 DNA is TGTGCCAGCAGCTTTAGCCTGAGACGTTGGGACAGGGTCGGTGGCTACACCTTC. This codes for CASSFSLRRWDRVGGYTF.

The genes are TRBV9 and TRBJ1-3, with 7 bases lining up with TRBD1. The length of the CDR3 is 19 residues. Trimming took 3 bases from V and 4 from J; bases not matched to a gene: 19. Germline V gene data show CDR1 as SGDLS and CDR2 as YYNGEE. The chain's CDR3 is CASSAAPLTGPLAGNTIYF. The CDR3 nucleotides read TGTGCCAGCAGCGCCGCACCTCTGACAGGGCCTCTTGCCGGAAACACCATATATTTT.

The V call is TRBV27, the J call TRBJ1-6; possibly TRBD1 for D (5 bases). Between the trimmed V and J ends, which lost 6 bases and 3 bases, there was a span of 12 bases. The CDR3 totals 15 residues. Germline V CDR1 and CDR2: MNHEY, SMNVEV (reference sequence). CDR3 in DNA: TGTGCCAGCAGCCCCCGGGGGATCTATAATTCACCCCTCCACTTT. Protein: CASSPRGIYNSPLHF.

The chain joins TRBV5-6 to TRBJ1-2; no reliable D call. Germline CDR1 SGHDT, CDR2 YYEEEE. V lost 2 bases, J lost 2 bases, and 7 bases lay in between. The CDR3 covers 13 residues. CDR3 in amino acids: CASSFSGNYGYTF. CDR3 bases: TGTGCCAGCAGCTTTTCGGGGAACTATGGCTACACCTTC.

The chain combines TRBV4-3 with TRBJ2-7, with D maybe TRBD1 (5 bases). The germline V gene encodes CDR1 LGHNA and CDR2 YSLEER. This CDR3 has 15 residues. Trimming cost V 4 bases and J 3 bases, with 16 bases left between them. The CDR3 loop is CASSLGATAIYEQYF. The CDR3 DNA is TGCGCCAGCAGCCTTGGGGCGACAGCCATCTACGAGCAGTACTTC.

This rearrangement joins TRBV19 to TRBJ2-6, with 9 bases fitting TRBD1. Germline lookup yields CDR1 LNHDA and CDR2 SQIVND (reference sequence). Trimming removed 7 bases from V and 0 bases from J; junction bases left unmatched: 7. This CDR3 comprises 17 residues. CDR3 coding DNA: TGTGCCAGTAAACCGGGACAGGGTCTCTCTGGGGCCAACGTCCTGACTTTC. Translation: CASKPGQGLSGANVLTF.

This chain joins TRBV27 and TRBJ2-2; 9 bases fit TRBD1. The CDR3 contains 15 residues. Germline CDR1 and CDR2: MNHEY and SMNVEV (reference sequence). J was trimmed by 4 bases and V by 7 bases; bases with no gene match: 7. The CDR3 here is CASTKQGAPTGELFF. The CDR3 nucleotides read TGTGCCAGCACCAAACAGGGGGCGCCCACCGGGGAGCTGTTTTTT.

This clone was counted a single time. The chain combines TRBV5-6 with TRBJ1-4; no definite D call. The V and J ends lost 0 bases and 0 bases respectively, with 9 bases between them. Germline CDR1 SGHDT, CDR2 YYEEEE. The CDR3 length is 16 residues. CDR3: CASSLGGSATNEKLFF. CDR3 coding DNA: TGTGCCAGCAGCTTGGGAGGGTCGGCAACTAATGAAAAACTGTTTTTT. Full variable domain (missing parts from reference TRBV5-6 and TRBJ1-4): DAGVTQSPTHLIKTRGQQVTLRCSPKSGHDTVSWYQQALGQGPQFIFQYYEEEERQRGNFPDRFSGHQFPNYSSELNVNALLLGDSALYLCASSLGGSATNEKLFFGSGTQLSVL.

V is TRBV29-1 and J is TRBJ2-7, with a weak D call TRBD1 (5 bases). The germline V gene has CDR1 SQVTM and CDR2 ANQGSEA. The CDR3 contains 13 residues. V was cut by 4 bases and J by 4 bases, with 14 bases left in between. CDR3 amino acids: CSVGQGPPYEQYF. The DNA of the CDR3 is TGCAGCGTTGGTCAGGGTCCCCCTTACGAGCAGTACTTC.

This clone is a singleton in its sample. The gene calls are TRBV5-1 and TRBJ1-4; unclear D gene. V was clipped by 0 bases and J by 8 bases, with 11 bases between them. Germline loops: CDR1 SGHRS, CDR2 YFSETQ. This CDR3 region has 14 residues. This chain's CDR3 is CASSLAGGEEKLFF. The CDR3 coding sequence is TGCGCCAGCAGCTTGGCCGGAGGAGAGGAAAAACTGTTTTTT. The complete variable domain, with remaining parts taken from reference TRBV5-1 and TRBJ1-4, reads KAGVTQTPRYLIKTRGQQVTLSCSPISGHRSVSWYQQTPGQGLQFLFEYFSETQRNKGNFPGRFSGRQFSNSRSEMNVSTLELGDSALYLCASSLAGGEEKLFFGSGTQLSVL.

The chain joins TRBV4-3 to TRBJ1-2; D is perhaps TRBD1 (5 bases). With 1 base removed from V and 8 bases from J, the gap between germline ends came to 14 bases. The germline V gene has CDR1 LGHNA and CDR2 YSLEER. This CDR3 comprises 14 residues. CDR3 bases: TGCGCCAGCAGCCAAGGGCTCCGCTGGGGCGGCTACACCTTC. Encoded protein: CASSQGLRWGGYTF.

The CDR3 sequence is CSYGSGTGTFF. The CDR3 region has the DNA TGCAGCTACGGATCCGGGACAGGGACGTTCTTC. This chain links TRBV29-1 with TRBJ2-1; 9 nucleotides align to TRBD1. V lost 8 bases, J lost 15 bases, and 11 bases stayed unmatched. CDR3 size: 11 residues. Germline CDR1 and CDR2: SQVTM and ANQGSEA.

This clone showed up just once. The chain is built from TRBV28 and TRBJ1-1; D unclear. Germline V CDR1 and CDR2: MDHEN, SYDVKM. V was clipped by 3 bases and J by 4 bases, with 9 bases between them. CDR3 size: 13 residues. Here the CDR3 DNA reads TGTGCCAGCAGTTTCTACGGGGTCACTGAAGCTTTCTTT. Translated, it gives CASSFYGVTEAFF.

As DNA, the CDR3 is TGTGCCAGCAGTTACGGGGTAGCGGGGGTGGAGACCCAGTACTTC. This translates into CASSYGVAGVETQYF. The V and J genes are TRBV27 and TRBJ2-5, with 9 bases that match TRBD2. V was clipped by 4 bases and J by 5 bases; unmatched bases: 8. This CDR3 has 15 amino acids. Germline loops: CDR1 MNHEY, CDR2 SMNVEV (reference sequence).

This clone was seen once. The chain combines TRBV4-2 with TRBJ1-5; 7 bases align to TRBD1. V dropped 4 bases and J dropped 5; count of bases not matched to a gene: 5. The CDR3 consists of 14 residues. Germline-derived CDR1 and CDR2 are LGHNA and YNFKEQ. CDR3 sequence reads: CASSRYRGDQPQHF. The DNA of the CDR3 is TGTGCCAGCAGCCGATACAGGGGTGATCAGCCCCAGCATTTT.

The chain joins TRBV7-2 to TRBJ1-2; TRBD1 matches at 9 bases. The CDR3 extends over 15 amino acids. The V and J ends lost 5 bases and 4 bases, in that order; junction bases with no gene match: 8. CDR1 is SGHTA and CDR2 is FQGNSA in the germline V gene. The CDR3 DNA follows: TGTGCCAGCAGCCCCCAAGGACAGGGGACCTATGGCTACACCTTC. Translation: CASSPQGQGTYGYTF.

This clone was seen more than once but under ten times. This chain joins TRBV7-9 and TRBJ1-2; weak D call: TRBD1 (6 bases). The length of the CDR3 is 12 residues. V lost 6 bases and J 6 bases, leaving 11 bases between the germline ends. CDR1 is SEHNR, CDR2 FQNEAQ, per germline (reference sequence). For the CDR3, the DNA is TGTGCCAGCAGTGTTTACAGGGATGGCTACACCTTC. Residues: CASSVYRDGYTF.

The rearrangement uses TRBV5-6 and TRBJ2-7; D not resolved. V lost 2 bases to trimming and J lost 0 bases, with 15 bases between them. This CDR3 contains 16 residues. Germline V gives CDR1 SGHDT, CDR2 YYEEEE. CDR3: CASSFYNPMSSYEQYF. The CDR3 DNA follows: TGTGCCAGCAGCTTTTATAACCCCATGAGCTCCTACGAGCAGTACTTC.

The J gene is TRBJ2-1, the V gene TRBV5-1; D is possibly TRBD1 (6 bases). The CDR3 contains 16 residues. Trimming took 0 bases from V and 7 from J, leaving 17 bases between them. Per germline, CDR1 SGHRS and CDR2 YFSETQ. The CDR3 here is CASSLERGSWVNEQFF. The DNA of the CDR3 is TGCGCCAGCAGCTTGGAAAGGGGGTCCTGGGTAAATGAGCAGTTCTTC. The whole variable domain, remainder taken from reference TRBV5-1 and TRBJ2-1, is KAGVTQTPRYLIKTRGQQVTLSCSPISGHRSVSWYQQTPGQGLQFLFEYFSETQRNKGNFPGRFSGRQFSNSRSEMNVSTLELGDSALYLCASSLERGSWVNEQFFGPGTRLTVL.

The chain employs TRBV29-1 and TRBJ2-1, with 8 bases aligning to TRBD2. This CDR3 has 14 amino acids. CDR1 is SQVTM, CDR2 ANQGSEA, per germline. V dropped 7 bases and J dropped 2; count of bases not matched to a gene: 7. The CDR3 sequence is CSARASGPYNEQFF. The CDR3, as DNA: TGCAGCGCCCGGGCTAGCGGGCCCTACAATGAGCAGTTCTTC.